The present entry profiles one TCR beta chain with its context. This record comes from a study of blood T cell repertoires in COVID-19. This CDR3 is built from 14 residues. The germline CDR1 and CDR2 sequences are LGHDT and YNNKEL (reference sequence). V was trimmed by 4 bases and J by 7 bases, leaving 17 bases between them. Authors' data handling: For nucleated cells, counts were estimated from reference gene primer amplification. Produced via immunoSEQ multiplex PCR; TCRdb's table is partial and in-frame only. The D gene and trimming were derived from the DNA, and the V and J assignments and clone size from that table. The table has hundreds of thousands of clones, roughly 80% seen once.

The sequencing input was peripheral blood. The genes are TRBV3-1 (or the pseudogene TRBV3-2) and TRBJ2-7, with D possibly being TRBD1 (6 bases). This TCR came from a young man with active or convalescent COVID-19. In DNA form, the CDR3 reads TGTGCCAGCAGCCCCTGGACAGAGACGGGAGAGCAGTACTTC. Translating it yields CASSPWTETGEQYF.